Reported below is one T cell receptor beta chain. These data come from a study of shared clonotypes between healthy human individuals. TCRdb's table, derived via immunoSEQ multiplex PCR, lists solely in-frame clones and lacks some. The top ten hold less than 55% of the sample, which has around 95,000 clones, roughly 69% seen once. The TCR was taken from a man aged 25 to 45 in good health. The specimen was memory CD8+ T cells sorted from blood. The subset denotes: CD45RO+ cells pooled with CCR7-negative TemRA cells.

The CDR3 sequence is CASSLDSNTEAFF. The DNA for the CDR3 is TGTGCCAGCAGCTTGGATTCGAACACTGAAGCTTTCTTT. The chain uses TRBV5-6 and TRBJ1-1; D gene unclear. Trimming left V 0 bases short and J 1 base short, with 4 bases between. CDR3 length equals 13 residues. Germline V gene lookup returns CDR1 SGHDT and CDR2 YYEEEE.